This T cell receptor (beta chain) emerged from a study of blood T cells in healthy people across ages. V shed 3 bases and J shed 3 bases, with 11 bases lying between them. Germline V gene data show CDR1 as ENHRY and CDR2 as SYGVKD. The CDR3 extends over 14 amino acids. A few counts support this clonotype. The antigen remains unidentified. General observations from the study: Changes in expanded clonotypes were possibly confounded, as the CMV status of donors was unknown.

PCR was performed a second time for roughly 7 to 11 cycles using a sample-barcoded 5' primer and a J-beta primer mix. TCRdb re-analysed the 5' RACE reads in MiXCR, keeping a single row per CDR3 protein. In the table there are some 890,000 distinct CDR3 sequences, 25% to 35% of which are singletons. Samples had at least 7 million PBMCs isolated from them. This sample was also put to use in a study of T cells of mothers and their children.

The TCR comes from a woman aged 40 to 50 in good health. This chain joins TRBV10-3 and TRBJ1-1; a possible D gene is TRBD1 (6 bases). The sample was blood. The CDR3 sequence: CAISDRGADTEAFF. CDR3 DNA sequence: TGTGCCATCAGTGACCGGGGGGCGGACACTGAAGCTTTCTTT.